This TCR beta chain was observed in a study of blood T cells in healthy people across ages. Broader study findings: No one knew whether donors had CMV, which possibly confounded expanded clonotype changes.

Trimming removed 6 bases at V and 1 base at J, with 21 bases between. The CDR3 runs to 17 residues. Germline lookup yields CDR1 SGHAT and CDR2 FQNNGV. Every donor provided around 9.3 milliliters of peripheral blood. PBMCs, at least 7 million per sample, were isolated. This clonotype was detected a few times. Its specificity is unknown. Next came a second PCR, run for about 7 to 12 cycles, which used a sample-barcoded 5' primer along with a J-beta primer mix. A tag from a template-switch adaptor with 12 random nucleotides marked each cDNA molecule. TCRdb re-derived calls from the 5' RACE reads in MiXCR, one entry per CDR3 protein. The sample lists 1.6 million or so distinct CDR3 sequences; 34% were seen once.

This TCR derives from a woman aged 25 to 39 in good health. The source material was blood. The chain uses TRBV11-2 and TRBJ2-5; possible D gene TRBD2, 7 bases. The CDR3 DNA sequence: TGTGCCAGCAGAACGGGGAGGGGCGGGGGCCCCCAAGAGACCCAGTACTTC. It translates to CASRTGRGGGPQETQYF.